The present TCR beta chain was sequenced within a study of early T cells in non-severe SARS-CoV-2 infection. Whole-study findings and limits: Anti-spike CD8 specificities were favored by VDJdb matching, whose results missed private and CD4 specificities.

This CDR3 has 11 amino acids. Germline V lookup: CDR1 MNHNS, CDR2 SASEGT. The V segment lost 7 bases and the J segment 10 bases; nucleotides outside the gene matches: 6. In the library, individual cDNA molecules carried attached unique molecular identifiers. Each CDR3 protein is one row after TCRdb ran MiXCR on the 5' RACE reads. The sample lists around 31,000 distinct CDR3 sequences; over 8.5% were seen once. Turning to this clonotype: Antigen: not known.

The sequence derives from an adult who was a healthcare worker with PCR-confirmed SARS-CoV-2 infection or an uninfected control (not recorded which). J is TRBJ2-5 and V is TRBV6-1; 7 bases agree with TRBD1. Sequencing was done on a sample of whole blood. The chain's CDR3 is CASTHGTVQYF. CDR3 bases: TGTGCCAGCACCCACGGGACAGTCCAGTACTTC.